This is a list of T cell receptor beta chains from one sample in a study of T cells after yellow fever vaccination. One entry per CDR3 protein, called by TCRdb with MiXCR from the 5' RACE reads. The table has roughly 400,000 distinct CDR3 sequences, approximately 19% seen once. The material sequenced was PBMCs, taken before the yellow fever booster vaccination. The receptors shown here come from a young man who received the YFV17D yellow fever vaccine. The CDR3 runs from the conserved cysteine through the conserved F or W. D genes are given only for firm matches. Clone size is stated in some rows and not others, as once, few, many or a class when expanded.

DNA,CDR3,V,J,D,size
TGTGCCAGCAGTCTTCAGGGTTACTCTCGCGGGAACACTGAAGCTTTCTTT,CASSLQGYSRGNTEAFF,TRBV27,TRBJ1-1,-,few
TGTGCCAGCAGCGTGACACAGACAGATACGCAGTATTTT,CASSVTQTDTQYF,TRBV9,TRBJ2-3,-,-
TGTGCCAGCAGCCAAGAGGCCACCGGGGAGCTGTTTTTT,CASSQEATGELFF,TRBV3-1,TRBJ2-2,-,few
TGTGCCAGCAGCCCGGGACAGGGGGCGTCCCACGAGCAGTACTTC,CASSPGQGASHEQYF,TRBV7-9,TRBJ2-7,TRBD1,-
TGTGCCAGCAGCCAAGAATTTAAGAACACTGAAGCTTTCTTT,CASSQEFKNTEAFF,TRBV4-2,TRBJ1-1,-,-
TGTGCCAGTAGTATAGTGGCGGGGGGAGCCTACGAGCAGTACTTC,CASSIVAGGAYEQYF,TRBV19,TRBJ2-7,TRBD2,few
TGTGCCAGCAGTTACCTCGGGACAGGGGTTCAGCCCCAGCATTTT,CASSYLGTGVQPQHF,TRBV6-2/TRBV6-3,TRBJ1-5,TRBD1,-
TGTGCCAGCGGGGACGGTCTTAATGAAAAACTGTTTTTT,CASGDGLNEKLFF,TRBV7-2,TRBJ1-4,-,-
TGCGCCAGCAGCGGGGCGGTGACTAGCGGGGTTAGCACAGATACGCAGTATTTT,CASSGAVTSGVSTDTQYF,TRBV4-1,TRBJ2-3,TRBD2,once
TGTGCCACCAGCAGAGATGGTATTGGGACAGGGGGAAACTCACCCCTCCACTTT,CATSRDGIGTGGNSPLHF,TRBV15,TRBJ1-6,TRBD1,few
TGCAGTGCTGCGGGGGAGAGGATTCAAGAGACCCAGTACTTC,CSAAGERIQETQYF,TRBV20-1,TRBJ2-5,TRBD2,few
TGTGCCAGCAGTTTGCGGCGGGAGAACACTGAAGCTTTCTTT,CASSLRRENTEAFF,TRBV27,TRBJ1-1,-,many
TGTGCCAGCAGGACAGGGATGCAAGAGACCCAGTACTTC,CASRTGMQETQYF,TRBV12-3/TRBV12-4,TRBJ2-5,TRBD1,-
TGCGCCAGCAGCCAAGAGGAAGCGGGGGGTTTAGATACGCAGTATTTT,CASSQEEAGGLDTQYF,TRBV4-3,TRBJ2-3,TRBD2,few